Listed below are T cell receptor beta chains from one sample, sequenced in a study of T cells in Graves' hyperthyroidism and ophthalmopathy. TCRdb reprocessed the multiplex PCR reads with MiXCR, giving one entry per CDR3 protein. The repertoire consists of hundreds of thousands of distinct CDR3 sequences, with around 13% occurring once and the leading ten covering roughly a tenth. The sample was blood. These receptors all come from a woman aged 18-29 years with Graves' hyperthyroidism. Both conserved end residues are part of each CDR3. The D gene is left open where the match is weak. Some rows mark clone size as missing; the rest say once, few, many or name a class of expanded clone.

DNA: TGTGCCAGCAGCTTAATCCCTAGCACAGATACGCAGTATTTT
CDR3: CASSLIPSTDTQYF
D: .
size: many
V: TRBV7-2
J: TRBJ2-3

DNA: TGTGCCAGCAGTGAATTGGGACCCACAGATACGCAGTATTTT
CDR3: CASSELGPTDTQYF
D: .
size: few
V: TRBV2
J: TRBJ2-3

DNA: TGCAGTGCTAGAGATCTCACCCCGTCTTGGGGCTTC
CDR3: CSARDLTPSWGF
D: .
size: .
V: TRBV20-1
J: TRBJ2-7

DNA: TGTGCCAGCAGCTTAGTTGCCTGGGGGCTAGCGGGATTCACAGATACGCAGTATTTT
CDR3: CASSLVAWGLAGFTDTQYF
D: TRBD2
size: many
V: TRBV7-2
J: TRBJ2-3

DNA: TGTGCCAGCAGCTCCACAGGGGGCATCACCTACGAGCAGTACTTC
CDR3: CASSSTGGITYEQYF
D: TRBD1
size: many
V: TRBV7-9
J: TRBJ2-7

DNA: TGTGCCAGCAGCGACCAGCGGGAGGGGGCCGGGGAGCTGTTTTTT
CDR3: CASSDQREGAGELFF
D: TRBD2
size: many
V: TRBV9
J: TRBJ2-2

DNA: TGTGCCAGCAGCCCCCGACACGGAGGGAATTCACCCCTCCACTTT
CDR3: CASSPRHGGNSPLHF
D: .
size: few
V: TRBV13
J: TRBJ1-6

DNA: TGTGCCAGCAGTAAACTAGCGGGAGAGGGCGGCGAGCAGTTCTTC
CDR3: CASSKLAGEGGEQFF
D: TRBD2
size: .
V: TRBV6-1
J: TRBJ2-1

DNA: TGTGCCAGCTCACGCGGGACAGGATTGAACACTGAAGCTTTCTTT
CDR3: CASSRGTGLNTEAFF
D: TRBD1
size: many
V: TRBV18
J: TRBJ1-1

DNA: TGTGCCAGCAGTTCACCGGACAGGGGAACGGGTGAGCAGTTCTTC
CDR3: CASSSPDRGTGEQFF
D: TRBD1
size: few
V: TRBV6-1
J: TRBJ2-1

DNA: TGTGCCAGCAGTTTATCGGGATTCACCTACGAGCAGTACTTC
CDR3: CASSLSGFTYEQYF
D: .
size: many
V: TRBV12-3/TRBV12-4
J: TRBJ2-7

DNA: TGTGCCAGCAGTTTTGCGCAGGGTGGGTCTGGGGCCAACGTCCTGACTTTC
CDR3: CASSFAQGGSGANVLTF
D: .
size: many
V: TRBV12-3/TRBV12-4
J: TRBJ2-6

DNA: TGTGCCAGCAGTTTATCTATCAGGGATTTTTACACCGGGGAGCTGTTTTTT
CDR3: CASSLSIRDFYTGELFF
D: .
size: few
V: TRBV27
J: TRBJ2-2

DNA: TGTGCCACCGGTGATTCCCAGGGACTAGCGGATTACAATGAGCAGTTCTTC
CDR3: CATGDSQGLADYNEQFF
D: TRBD2
size: few
V: TRBV24-1
J: TRBJ2-1

DNA: TGTGCCAGCAGTCTCGGAGTTAGCCTCATGAACACTGAAGCTTTCTTT
CDR3: CASSLGVSLMNTEAFF
D: .
size: many
V: TRBV28
J: TRBJ1-1

DNA: TGTGCCTGGAGTGTACTTAGCGGAAACATTCAGTACTTC
CDR3: CAWSVLSGNIQYF
D: .
size: many
V: TRBV30
J: TRBJ2-4

DNA: TGTGCCTGGGTAGGAAGCGGGATAGGCGATACGCAGTATTTT
CDR3: CAWVGSGIGDTQYF
D: TRBD2
size: .
V: TRBV30
J: TRBJ2-3

DNA: TGTGCCAGCAGCGCAGGGACATGGGGCGGGAGCTACCAAGAGACCCAGTACTTC
CDR3: CASSAGTWGGSYQETQYF
D: .
size: .
V: TRBV7-6
J: TRBJ2-5

DNA: TGTGCCAGCTTTCCTAGGGGGGCTAGCACAGATACGCAGTATTTT
CDR3: CASFPRGASTDTQYF
D: .
size: few
V: TRBV7-9
J: TRBJ2-3

DNA: TGTGCCAGCAGCTCGACAACAGGGGAAGGCCAAGAGACCCAGTACTTC
CDR3: CASSSTTGEGQETQYF
D: TRBD1
size: .
V: TRBV13
J: TRBJ2-5

DNA: TGTGCCAGTAGTCCATACGGACTAGCGGGAGGGCCGGGCACCGGGGAGCTGTTTTTT
CDR3: CASSPYGLAGGPGTGELFF
D: TRBD2
size: few
V: TRBV19
J: TRBJ2-2

DNA: TGTGCCAGCAGCCCACCTTGGGCGGGAGTGAGGACAGATACGCAGTATTTT
CDR3: CASSPPWAGVRTDTQYF
D: TRBD2
size: .
V: TRBV13
J: TRBJ2-3

DNA: TGTGCCAGCAGCTTAGGGGGGTATATCAATCAGCCCCAGCATTTT
CDR3: CASSLGGYINQPQHF
D: .
size: .
V: TRBV7-9
J: TRBJ1-5

DNA: TGTGCCAGCAGAAGCGGGAGATTGGAATACGAGCAGTACTTC
CDR3: CASRSGRLEYEQYF
D: TRBD2
size: few
V: TRBV27
J: TRBJ2-7

DNA: TGTGCCAGCAGCCAAGTCGACAGGTTTGGGAACTATGGCTACACCTTC
CDR3: CASSQVDRFGNYGYTF
D: .
size: many
V: TRBV14
J: TRBJ1-2

DNA: TGTGCCAGCAGCTTCGGGGGTTGGAATGAGCAGTTCTTC
CDR3: CASSFGGWNEQFF
D: .
size: few
V: TRBV7-2
J: TRBJ2-1

DNA: TGTGCCAGCAGCTTTAACAGGGTGTCCACCGGGGAGCTGTTTTTT
CDR3: CASSFNRVSTGELFF
D: .
size: few
V: TRBV11-1
J: TRBJ2-2

DNA: TGTGCCAGCAGCCACCACGGGACAGATACCGGGGAGCTGTTTTTT
CDR3: CASSHHGTDTGELFF
D: TRBD1
size: many
V: TRBV3-1
J: TRBJ2-2

DNA: TGTGCCAGCAGTCATGCGACAGGGCGGGAAAAACTGTTTTTT
CDR3: CASSHATGREKLFF
D: TRBD1
size: many
V: TRBV13
J: TRBJ1-4

DNA: TGTGCCAGCAGCAATGGGGCAGTAACTGAAGCTTTCTTT
CDR3: CASSNGAVTEAFF
D: .
size: many
V: TRBV6-1
J: TRBJ1-1

DNA: TGTGCCAGCAGCCTCGTTTGGGGTACAGGGTCTGGAAACACCATATATTTT
CDR3: CASSLVWGTGSGNTIYF
D: .
size: many
V: TRBV7-2
J: TRBJ1-3

DNA: TGTGCCAGCAGCTTAACGGGGGGACTAGCGGTGAATTACAATGAGCAGTTCTTC
CDR3: CASSLTGGLAVNYNEQFF
D: TRBD2
size: few
V: TRBV11-2
J: TRBJ2-1

DNA: TGTGCCAGCAGACCCATCGCCGTCCATACGCAGTATTTT
CDR3: CASRPIAVHTQYF
D: .
size: many
V: TRBV28
J: TRBJ2-3

DNA: TGCAGTGCTAGAGTACTAGCGGTAATCACAGATACGCAGTATTTT
CDR3: CSARVLAVITDTQYF
D: TRBD2
size: many
V: TRBV20-1
J: TRBJ2-3

DNA: TGTGCCAGCTCAGAACTAGCGGGGCTCACAGATACGCAGTATTTT
CDR3: CASSELAGLTDTQYF
D: TRBD2
size: .
V: TRBV18
J: TRBJ2-3

DNA: TGCAGTGCTAGAGACCCCCAGGGGACTAACTATGGCTACACCTTC
CDR3: CSARDPQGTNYGYTF
D: .
size: few
V: TRBV20-1
J: TRBJ1-2

DNA: TGTGCCTGGAGGCGGACGTTGATCCGGGGCACCATATATTTT
CDR3: CAWRRTLIRGTIYF
D: .
size: few
V: TRBV30
J: TRBJ1-3

DNA: TGTGCCAGCAGTGGAGCTAGCGGGAGGCTCGATAATGAGCAGTTCTTC
CDR3: CASSGASGRLDNEQFF
D: TRBD2
size: .
V: TRBV2
J: TRBJ2-1

DNA: TGCAGCGTTCCCCTTGTTCGTCTGGACTCGTACATGGTCAATGAGCAGTTCTTC
CDR3: CSVPLVRLDSYMVNEQFF
D: .
size: .
V: TRBV29-1
J: TRBJ2-1

DNA: TGTGCCAGCAGTGACGGGGGAGTGGGTATAGACGAGCAGTACTTC
CDR3: CASSDGGVGIDEQYF
D: .
size: many
V: TRBV2
J: TRBJ2-7

DNA: TGCAGTGCCACCGGGCGGGAGGGCTTAAGGTACGAGCAGTACTTC
CDR3: CSATGREGLRYEQYF
D: TRBD2
size: .
V: TRBV20-1
J: TRBJ2-7

DNA: TGTGCCAGCAGCGCTAGAAGCGGGAGGAACACCGGGGAGCTGTTTTTT
CDR3: CASSARSGRNTGELFF
D: TRBD2
size: many
V: TRBV28
J: TRBJ2-2

DNA: TGTGCCAGCTCACCACGACAGGGTTTTTGGGAGACCCAGTACTTC
CDR3: CASSPRQGFWETQYF
D: TRBD1
size: .
V: TRBV18
J: TRBJ2-5

DNA: TGTGCCAGCAGCCTCCAAGCGGGATGGGAGCAGTTCTTC
CDR3: CASSLQAGWEQFF
D: TRBD2
size: many
V: TRBV5-6
J: TRBJ2-1

DNA: TGTGCCAGCAGCCACCAGACGGGATCCTCTGGAAACACCATATATTTT
CDR3: CASSHQTGSSGNTIYF
D: .
size: many
V: TRBV3-1
J: TRBJ1-3

DNA: TGTGCCACCACCGGGCTAGGGGGCGACCTGAACACTGAAGCTTTCTTT
CDR3: CATTGLGGDLNTEAFF
D: TRBD1
size: many
V: TRBV7-2
J: TRBJ1-1

DNA: TGCGCCAGCAGCCAACCGGGACAGGGCTACGAGCAGTTCTTC
CDR3: CASSQPGQGYEQFF
D: TRBD1
size: once
V: TRBV4-1
J: TRBJ2-1

DNA: TGTGCCATCAGTGGCGGGAGCCTCCTGGCCAAAAACATTCAGTTCTTC
CDR3: CAISGGSLLAKNIQFF
D: TRBD2
size: .
V: TRBV10-3
J: TRBJ2-1

DNA: TGTGCCACCAGTGATTCTATGGACAGGGTCGGGCAGCCCCAGCATTTT
CDR3: CATSDSMDRVGQPQHF
D: TRBD1
size: .
V: TRBV24-1
J: TRBJ1-5

DNA: TGTGCCAGCAGCTTGGAGAGGGGATATCAGCCCCAGCATTTT
CDR3: CASSLERGYQPQHF
D: .
size: many
V: TRBV5-5
J: TRBJ1-5

DNA: TGTGCCAGTAGTTCGCAATCGACAGGAAGGGAAAAACTGTTTTTT
CDR3: CASSSQSTGREKLFF
D: .
size: .
V: TRBV19
J: TRBJ1-4

DNA: TGCAGTGCCCGCGGACAGATAAATTCACCCCTCCACTTT
CDR3: CSARGQINSPLHF
D: .
size: few
V: TRBV20-1
J: TRBJ1-6